This TCR beta chain stems from a study of T cell responses to AZD1222 COVID-19 vaccine. The repertoire was sequenced with immunoSEQ multiplex PCR; TCRdb's copy has only in-frame clones and lacks some. Of some 200,000 clones in the sample, around 89% were seen once. Per the germline V gene, CDR1 is GTSNPN and CDR2 is SVGIG (reference sequence). V shed 2 bases, J shed 6 bases, and the junction held 3 bases outside the gene matches. This CDR3 is 12 amino acids long. The receptor comes from an adult in good health. This sequence joins TRBV30 and TRBJ1-1, with TRBD1 identical over 7 bases. Source: peripheral blood, taken on day 0 of AZD1222 vaccination. The CDR3 bases are TGTGCCTGGAGTCTCACAGGGGCTGAAGCTTTCTTT. It yields the protein CAWSLTGAEAFF.